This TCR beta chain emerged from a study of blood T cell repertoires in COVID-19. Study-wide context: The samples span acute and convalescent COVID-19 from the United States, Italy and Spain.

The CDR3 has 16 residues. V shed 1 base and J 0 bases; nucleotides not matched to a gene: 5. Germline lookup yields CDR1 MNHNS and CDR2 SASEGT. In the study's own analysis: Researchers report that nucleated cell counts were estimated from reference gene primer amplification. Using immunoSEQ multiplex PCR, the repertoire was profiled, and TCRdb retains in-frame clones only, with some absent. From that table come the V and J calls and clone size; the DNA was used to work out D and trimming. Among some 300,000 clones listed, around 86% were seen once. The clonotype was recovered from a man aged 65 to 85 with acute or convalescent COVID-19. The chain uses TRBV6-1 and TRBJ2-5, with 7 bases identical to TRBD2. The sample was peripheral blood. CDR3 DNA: TGTGCCAGCAGTGAAGTGGGCCTAGCGGACCAAGAGACCCAGTACTTC. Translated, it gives CASSEVGLADQETQYF.